The clone carrying this T cell receptor (beta chain) has ten or more counts. The CDR3 has 13 amino acids. Trimming cost V 1 base and J 7 bases, with 7 bases left between them. Germline assignment: CDR1 KGHDR and CDR2 SFDVKD. The data are from a study of metastatic and nonmetastatic thyroid tumors. Study-level information: For malignant and benign thyroid patients, tumor or nodule tissue and blood were the sources whose repertoires were compared.

Patients were all untreated before their thyroid surgery. TCRdb reanalyzed the PCR reads with MiXCR. The table shows 20,000 to 30,000 clones, with just under 15% occurring only once. The chain carries TRBV24-1 and TRBJ2-1; D call uncertain. Sequencing input: blood. This clonotype was sampled from a female donor with papillary thyroid cancer or a benign thyroid nodule (not recorded which). Some clones in this sample may be carry-over from other donors' samples. CDR3 loop: CATSDLTINEQFF. The CDR3 DNA reads TGTGCCACCAGTGATTTAACGATAAATGAGCAGTTCTTC.